This record looks at one TCR beta chain sequence and its context. Its target is unknown. The record originates from a study of cytomegalovirus exposure and HLA in healthy donors. About the research overall: Roughly 85 million unique TCRs from HLA-typed donors made up an early data release. Points from the study as a whole: Most CMV-associated TCR beta chains were later found to appear HLA-restricted. When presence/absence was analysed, sequencing depth was taken to be roughly uniform across donors. TCR beta chains numbering some 150 were designated cytomegalovirus-associated.

Primers included in the PCR were 60 Vbeta and 13 Jbeta primers. The method was immunoSEQ multiplex PCR; TCRdb's version includes in-frame clones alone and lacks a portion of them. Among around 230,000 clones listed, approximately 79% were seen once. Per the germline V gene, CDR1 is GTSNPN and CDR2 is SVGIG (reference sequence). Deletions cut 0 bases from V and 2 bases from J, with 11 bases between. The CDR3 contains 14 residues. This clonotype was sampled from a male donor in good health and CMV-seronegative. Sequencing was done on a sample of PBMCs. This chain uses TRBV30 with TRBJ2-7; D perhaps matches TRBD1 (5 bases). CDR3 amino acids: CAWSVQGLTYEQYF. CDR3 nucleotides: TGTGCCTGGAGTGTGCAGGGTCTCACCTACGAGCAGTACTTC.